This TCR beta chain comes out of a study of molecular identifiers for immune sequencing clone quantification. Study overall: Five aliquots were made in replicates from the RNA of roughly 20,000 or 100,000 naive CD8 cells, and four were sequenced.

This CDR3 spans 13 amino acids. From germline, CDR1 is MNHNS and CDR2 SASEGT. Listed TCR primers and previously described methods were used for bulk TCR libraries. In TCRdb, the PCR reads were re-called with MiXCR into one record per CDR3 protein. The sample consists of approximately 550,000 distinct CDR3 sequences, roughly 25% of them appearing once. Note on this clonotype: This clone may be a read error of a much larger clone one base away.

This chain links TRBV6-1 with TRBJ2-7, with D possibly being TRBD1 (6 bases). The TCR was taken from a human donor in good health. Some libraries in this study had Jurkat cell RNA spiked in. The sample comprised naive CD8+ T cells from blood, with Jurkat cell RNA spiked in. Subset of the sample: FACS-sorted CD8+CD4-CCR7+CD45RA+ naive T cells. The CDR3 DNA follows: TGTACCAGCAGTCCCGATACCACAGGGGAGCAGTACTTC. It translates to CTSSPDTTGEQYF.